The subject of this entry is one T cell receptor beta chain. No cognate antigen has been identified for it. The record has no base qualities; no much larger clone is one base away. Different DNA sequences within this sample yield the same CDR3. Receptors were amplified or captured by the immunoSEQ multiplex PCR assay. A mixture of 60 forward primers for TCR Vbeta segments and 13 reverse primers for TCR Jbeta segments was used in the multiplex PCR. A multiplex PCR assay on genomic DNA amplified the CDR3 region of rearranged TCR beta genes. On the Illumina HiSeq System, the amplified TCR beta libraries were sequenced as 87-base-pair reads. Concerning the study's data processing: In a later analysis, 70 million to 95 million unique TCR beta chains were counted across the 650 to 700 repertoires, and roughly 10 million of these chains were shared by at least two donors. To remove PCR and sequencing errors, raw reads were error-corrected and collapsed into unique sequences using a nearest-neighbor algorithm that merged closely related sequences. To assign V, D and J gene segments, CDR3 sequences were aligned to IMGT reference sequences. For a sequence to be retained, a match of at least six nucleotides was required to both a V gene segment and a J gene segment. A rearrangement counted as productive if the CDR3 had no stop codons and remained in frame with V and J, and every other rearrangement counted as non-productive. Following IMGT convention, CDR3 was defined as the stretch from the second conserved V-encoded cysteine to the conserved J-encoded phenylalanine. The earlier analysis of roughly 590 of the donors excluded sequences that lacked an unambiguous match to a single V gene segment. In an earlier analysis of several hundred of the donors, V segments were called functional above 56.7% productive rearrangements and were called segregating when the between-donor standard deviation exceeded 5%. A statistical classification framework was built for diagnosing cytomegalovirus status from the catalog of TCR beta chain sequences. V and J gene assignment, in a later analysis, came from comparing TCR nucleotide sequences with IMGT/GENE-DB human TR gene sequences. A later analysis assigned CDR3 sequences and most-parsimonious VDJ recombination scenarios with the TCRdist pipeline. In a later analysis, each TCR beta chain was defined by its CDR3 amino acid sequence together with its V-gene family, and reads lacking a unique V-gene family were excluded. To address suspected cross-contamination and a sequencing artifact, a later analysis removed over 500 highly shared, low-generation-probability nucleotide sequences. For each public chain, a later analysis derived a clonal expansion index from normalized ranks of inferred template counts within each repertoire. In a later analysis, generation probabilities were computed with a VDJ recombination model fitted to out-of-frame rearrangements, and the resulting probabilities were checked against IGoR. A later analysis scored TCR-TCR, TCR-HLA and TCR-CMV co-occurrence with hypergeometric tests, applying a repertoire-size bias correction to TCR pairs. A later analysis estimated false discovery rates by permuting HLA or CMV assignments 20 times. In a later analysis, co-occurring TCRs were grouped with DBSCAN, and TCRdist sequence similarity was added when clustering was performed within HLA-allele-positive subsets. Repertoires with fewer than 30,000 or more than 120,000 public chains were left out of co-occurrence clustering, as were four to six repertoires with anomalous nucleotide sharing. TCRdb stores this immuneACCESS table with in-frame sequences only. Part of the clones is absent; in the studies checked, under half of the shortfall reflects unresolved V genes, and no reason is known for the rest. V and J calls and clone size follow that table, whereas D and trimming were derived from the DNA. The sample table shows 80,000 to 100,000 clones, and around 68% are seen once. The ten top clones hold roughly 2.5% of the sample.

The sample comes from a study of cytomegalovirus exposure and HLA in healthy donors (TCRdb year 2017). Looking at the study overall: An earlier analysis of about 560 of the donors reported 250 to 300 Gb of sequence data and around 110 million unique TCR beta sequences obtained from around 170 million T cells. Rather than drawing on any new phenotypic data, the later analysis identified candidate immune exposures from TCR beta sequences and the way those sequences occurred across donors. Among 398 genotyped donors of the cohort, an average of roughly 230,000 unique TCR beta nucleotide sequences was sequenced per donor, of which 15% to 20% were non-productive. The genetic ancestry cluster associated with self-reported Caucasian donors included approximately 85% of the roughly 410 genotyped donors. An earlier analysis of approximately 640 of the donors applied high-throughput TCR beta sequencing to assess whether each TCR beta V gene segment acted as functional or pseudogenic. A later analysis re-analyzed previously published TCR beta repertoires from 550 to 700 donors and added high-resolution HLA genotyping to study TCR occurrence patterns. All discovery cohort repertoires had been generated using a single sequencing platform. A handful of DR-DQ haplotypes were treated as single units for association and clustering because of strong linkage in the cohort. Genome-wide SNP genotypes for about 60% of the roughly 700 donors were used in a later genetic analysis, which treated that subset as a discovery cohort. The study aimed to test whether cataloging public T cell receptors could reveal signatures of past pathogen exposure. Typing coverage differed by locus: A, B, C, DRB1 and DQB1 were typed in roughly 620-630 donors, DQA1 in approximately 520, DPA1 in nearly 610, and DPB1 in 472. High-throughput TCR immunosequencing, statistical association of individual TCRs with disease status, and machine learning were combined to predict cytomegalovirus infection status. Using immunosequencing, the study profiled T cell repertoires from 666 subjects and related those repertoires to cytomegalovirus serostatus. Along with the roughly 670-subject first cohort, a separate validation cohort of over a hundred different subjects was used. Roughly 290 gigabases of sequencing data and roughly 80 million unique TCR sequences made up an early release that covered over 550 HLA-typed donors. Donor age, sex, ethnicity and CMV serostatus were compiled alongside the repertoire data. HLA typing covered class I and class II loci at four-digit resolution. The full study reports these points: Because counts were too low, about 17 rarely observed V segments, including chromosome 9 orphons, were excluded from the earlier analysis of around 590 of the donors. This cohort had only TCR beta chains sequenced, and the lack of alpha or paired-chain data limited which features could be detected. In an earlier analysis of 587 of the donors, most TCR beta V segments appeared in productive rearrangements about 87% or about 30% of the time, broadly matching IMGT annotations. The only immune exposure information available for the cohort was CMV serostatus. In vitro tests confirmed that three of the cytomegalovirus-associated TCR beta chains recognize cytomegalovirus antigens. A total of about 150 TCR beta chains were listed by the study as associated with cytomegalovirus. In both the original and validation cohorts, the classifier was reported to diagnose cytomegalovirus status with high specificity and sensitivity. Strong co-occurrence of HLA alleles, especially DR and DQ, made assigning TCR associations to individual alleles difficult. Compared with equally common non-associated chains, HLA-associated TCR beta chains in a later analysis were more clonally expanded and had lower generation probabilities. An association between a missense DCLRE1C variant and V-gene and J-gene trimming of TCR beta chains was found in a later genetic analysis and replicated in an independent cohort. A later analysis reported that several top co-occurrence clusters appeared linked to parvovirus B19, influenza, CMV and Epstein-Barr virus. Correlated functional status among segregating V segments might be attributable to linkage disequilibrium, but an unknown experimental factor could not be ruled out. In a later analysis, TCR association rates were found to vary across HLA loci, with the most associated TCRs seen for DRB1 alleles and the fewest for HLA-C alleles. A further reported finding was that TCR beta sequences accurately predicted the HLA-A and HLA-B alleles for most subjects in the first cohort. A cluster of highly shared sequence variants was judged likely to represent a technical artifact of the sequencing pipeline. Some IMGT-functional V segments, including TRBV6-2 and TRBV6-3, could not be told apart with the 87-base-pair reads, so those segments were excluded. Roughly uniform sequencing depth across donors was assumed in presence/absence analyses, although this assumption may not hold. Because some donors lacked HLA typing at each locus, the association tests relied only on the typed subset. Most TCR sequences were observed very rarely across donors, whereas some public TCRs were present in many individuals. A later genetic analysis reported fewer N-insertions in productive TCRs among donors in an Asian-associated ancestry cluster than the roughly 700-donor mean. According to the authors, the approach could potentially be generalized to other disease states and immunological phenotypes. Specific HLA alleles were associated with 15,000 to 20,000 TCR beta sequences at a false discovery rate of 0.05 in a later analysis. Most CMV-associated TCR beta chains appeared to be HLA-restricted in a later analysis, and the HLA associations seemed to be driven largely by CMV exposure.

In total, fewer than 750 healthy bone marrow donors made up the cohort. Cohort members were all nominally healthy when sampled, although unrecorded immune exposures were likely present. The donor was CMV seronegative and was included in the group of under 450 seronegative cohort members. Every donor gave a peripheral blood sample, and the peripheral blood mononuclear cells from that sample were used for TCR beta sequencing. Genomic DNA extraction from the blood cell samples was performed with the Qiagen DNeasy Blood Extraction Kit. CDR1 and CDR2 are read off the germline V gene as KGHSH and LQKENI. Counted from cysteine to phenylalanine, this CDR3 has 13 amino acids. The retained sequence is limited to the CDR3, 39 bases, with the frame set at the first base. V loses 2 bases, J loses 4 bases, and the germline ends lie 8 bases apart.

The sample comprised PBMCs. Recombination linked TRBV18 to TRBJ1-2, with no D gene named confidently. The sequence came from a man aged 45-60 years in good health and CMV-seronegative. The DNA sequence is TGTGCCAGCTCACCAAGGGAGGGCTATGGCTACACCTTC. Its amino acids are CASSPREGYGYTF.